The 15 T cell receptor beta chains below were found in one sample sequenced in a study of neurological immune-mediated disorders. TCRdb itself ran the 5' RACE reads through MiXCR, one entry per CDR3 protein. Among approximately 68,000 distinct CDR3 sequences, 4.8% were seen once, and the ten largest hold about 2.2%. The sample comprised PBMCs. The source of these receptors is a woman aged 70-85 years with multiple sclerosis.

The chain recombines TRBV4-2 with TRBJ1-5; D gene uncertain. In germline, CDR1 is LGHNA, CDR2 YNFKEQ. Trimming cost V 1 base and J 0 bases, with 7 bases left between them. The CDR3 consists of 15 residues. CDR3 sequence reads: CASSQAVNSNQPQHF. CDR3 in DNA: TGTGCCAGCAGCCAAGCCGTAAATAGCAATCAGCCCCAGCATTTT.

The rearrangement joins TRBV3-1 to TRBJ1-2, with no clear D. V lost 1 base and J 2 bases, leaving 11 bases between the germline ends. Germline V CDR1 and CDR2: LGHDT, YNNKEL (reference sequence). The CDR3 is 15 residues long. The CDR3, as DNA: TGTGCCAGCAGCCAAGTAAACGGCGCCAACTATGGCTACACCTTC. Translated: CASSQVNGANYGYTF.

This clonotype was found many times. The chain is built from TRBV7-8 and TRBJ1-2; no firm D call. The CDR3 has 15 residues. CDR1 and CDR2 from the germline V gene are SGHVS and FQNEAQ. V dropped 6 bases and J dropped 7 bases, with 21 bases sitting between them. CDR3 in DNA: TGTGCCAGCAGTTCTTCCGTAGTGGCAATATCTGGCTACACCTTC. Translating gives CASSSSVVAISGYTF.

This clonotype was seen many times. The gene calls are TRBV6-5 and TRBJ2-1; D not certain. The CDR3 has 15 amino acids. Trimming removed 0 bases at V and 5 bases at J, with 11 bases between. Germline CDR1 and CDR2: MNHEY and SVGAGI. The CDR3 DNA sequence: TGTGCCAGCAGTTACTCGGGCGCATCCAACAATGAGCAGTTCTTC. Protein product: CASSYSGASNNEQFF.

This clonotype was seen at least ten times. The V and J genes are TRBV12-3 or TRBV12-4 and TRBJ1-3; D is ambiguous. V shed 6 bases and J shed 0 bases, with 9 bases lying between them. The CDR3 covers 14 residues. CDR3 DNA sequence: TGTGCCAGCAGGCGGGATTCCTCTGGAAACACCATATATTTT. This encodes CASRRDSSGNTIYF.

Remarks on this clonotype: An end of the junction does not agree with germline; a read error may underlie this. This sequence joins TRBV30 and TRBJ1-2; TRBD1 matches at 8 bases. The germline gives CDR1 GTSNPN, CDR2 SVGIG (reference sequence). The CDR3 length is 11 residues. The CDR3 region is CDWDRNYGYTF. The CDR3 nucleotides are TGTGACTGGGACAGGAACTATGGCTACACCTTC. Based on the CDR3 plus reference TRBV30 and TRBJ1-2, the full variable domain is SQTIHQWPATLVQPVGSPLSLECTVEGTSNPNLYWYRQAAGRGLQLLFYSVGIGQISSEVPQNLSASRPQDRQFILSSKKLLLSDSGFYLCDWDRNYGYTFGSGTRLTVV.

This clonotype appeared many times. The chain employs TRBV20-1 and TRBJ2-3; D gene ambiguous. V was pared by 2 bases and J by 6 bases, with 6 bases between. Germline values: CDR1 DFQATT, CDR2 SNEGSKA (reference sequence). This CDR3 region has 11 residues. The CDR3 region is CSARTGDTQYF. For the CDR3, the DNA is TGCAGTGCTAGAACCGGGGATACGCAGTATTTT.

This clonotype was counted many times. The V and J genes are TRBV5-1 and TRBJ1-2; D is undetermined. There are 16 residues in the CDR3. Per germline, CDR1 SGHRS and CDR2 YFSETQ. V lost 3 bases to trimming and J lost 3 bases, with 18 bases between them. CDR3 sequence: CASSSHGAGGDYGYTF. In DNA, the CDR3 is TGCGCCAGCAGCTCCCACGGCGCTGGTGGAGACTATGGCTACACCTTC. Full variable domain (rest looked up from reference TRBV5-1 and TRBJ1-2): KAGVTQTPRYLIKTRGQQVTLSCSPISGHRSVSWYQQTPGQGLQFLFEYFSETQRNKGNFPGRFSGRQFSNSRSEMNVSTLELGDSALYLCASSSHGAGGDYGYTFGSGTRLTVV.

This sequence joins TRBV6-2 or TRBV6-3 and TRBJ2-2; the D is unclear. Between the trimmed V and J ends, which lost 7 bases and 0 bases, there was a span of 15 bases. Per germline, CDR1 MNHEY and CDR2 SVGEGT. The CDR3 extends over 16 amino acids. CDR3 amino acids: CASIQPRSTNTGELFF. The CDR3 DNA is TGTGCCAGCATTCAACCCCGGTCAACGAACACCGGGGAGCTGTTTTTT.

This clonotype was counted many times. The J gene is TRBJ2-1, the V gene TRBV3-1, with TRBD2 as a possible D gene (5 bases). Per germline, CDR1 LGHDT and CDR2 YNNKEL (reference sequence). V was clipped by 0 bases and J by 16 bases, with 13 bases between them. The CDR3 runs to 12 residues. This CDR3 reads CASSQDSSSPFF. For the CDR3, the DNA is TGTGCCAGCAGCCAAGATTCTAGCTCCCCCTTCTTC.

This clonotype was seen a handful of times. J is TRBJ2-5 and V is TRBV7-8; unclear D gene. The germline V gene encodes CDR1 SGHVS and CDR2 FQNEAQ. V lost 5 bases and J lost 7, with 11 bases in between. The length of the CDR3 is 12 residues. The CDR3 DNA sequence: TGTGCCAGCAGCCACCGCTCGGTGACCCAGTACTTC. Amino acid sequence: CASSHRSVTQYF.

This clonotype came up many times. V and J are TRBV12-3 or TRBV12-4 and TRBJ1-5, with D possibly being TRBD1 (6 bases). The CDR3 runs 15 residues. V gave up 6 bases and J gave up 1 base, with 13 bases separating them. This CDR3 reads CASSLNTGSNQPQHF. CDR3 DNA sequence: TGTGCCAGCAGCCTCAATACAGGGAGCAATCAGCCCCAGCATTTT.

This clonotype has a count of ten or more. The CDR3 nucleotides are TGTGCCAGCAGTTTAGGGGGACAGTCCTACGAGCAGTACTTC. Encoded protein: CASSLGGQSYEQYF. V usage is TRBV12-3 or TRBV12-4 and J usage is TRBJ2-7; 7 bases are shared with TRBD1. The CDR3 is made up of 14 amino acids. The junction had 1 base not matched to a gene; V was cut back by 1 base and J by 1 base.

This clonotype has ten or more counts. The chain joins TRBV20-1 to TRBJ2-7; 7 positions agree with TRBD1. Germline V CDR1 and CDR2: DFQATT, SNEGSKA (reference sequence). CDR3 length equals 13 residues. The J segment lost 3 bases and the V segment lost 8 bases, leaving 10 bases of the junction unmatched. The CDR3 here is CSRLGAGGYEQYF. CDR3 nucleotides: TGCAGTCGTTTGGGGGCAGGGGGCTACGAGCAGTACTTC.

This clonotype was counted many times. This chain joins TRBV27 and TRBJ2-7; tentatively, D is TRBD2 (5 bases). Germline lookup yields CDR1 MNHEY and CDR2 SMNVEV (reference sequence). CDR3 length: 15 amino acids. Deletions cut 6 bases from V and 5 bases from J, with 20 bases between. CDR3: CASSPRGSGSNEQYF. CDR3 DNA sequence: TGTGCCAGCAGCCCACGAGGGAGCGGATCCAACGAGCAGTACTTC.